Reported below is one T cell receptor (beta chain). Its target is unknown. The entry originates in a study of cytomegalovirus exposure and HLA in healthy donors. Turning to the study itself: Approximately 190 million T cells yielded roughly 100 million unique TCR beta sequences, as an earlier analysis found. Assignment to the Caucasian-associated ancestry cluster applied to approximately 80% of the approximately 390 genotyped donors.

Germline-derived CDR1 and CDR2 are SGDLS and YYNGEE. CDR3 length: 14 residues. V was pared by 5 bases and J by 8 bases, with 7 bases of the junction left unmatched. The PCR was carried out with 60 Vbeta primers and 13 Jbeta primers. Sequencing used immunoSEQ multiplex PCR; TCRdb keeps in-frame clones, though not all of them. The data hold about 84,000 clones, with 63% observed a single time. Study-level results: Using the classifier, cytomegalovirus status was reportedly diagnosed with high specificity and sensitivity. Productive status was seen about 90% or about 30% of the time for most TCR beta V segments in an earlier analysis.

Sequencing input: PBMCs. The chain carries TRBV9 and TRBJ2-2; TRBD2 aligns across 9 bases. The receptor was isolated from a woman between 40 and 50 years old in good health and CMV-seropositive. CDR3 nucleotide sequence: TGTGCCAGCAGTGATTATAGCGGGAGTGGGGAGCTGTTTTTT. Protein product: CASSDYSGSGELFF.